Sequencing of this T cell receptor (beta chain) was carried out in a study of blood T cell repertoires in COVID-19. The germline CDR1 and CDR2 sequences are PRHDT and FYEKMQ (reference sequence). The CDR3 length is 13 residues. The V end was cut by 2 bases, the J end by 6 bases, with 9 bases between. In the original workflow: Amplifying reference gene primers gave estimates of nucleated cell counts. Sequencing was performed with immunoSEQ multiplex PCR; in TCRdb, only in-frame clones are kept and a portion is missing. The V and J calls and clone size come from that table; D and trimming were worked out from the DNA. Of around 450,000 clones listed, around 89% are singletons.

The TCR originated in a woman aged 25 to 39 with acute or convalescent COVID-19. Source material: peripheral blood. The chain has TRBV13 and TRBJ2-3; D not certain. CDR3 sequence reads: CASSLNQRDTQYF. CDR3 bases: TGTGCCAGCAGCTTAAACCAGAGGGATACGCAGTATTTT.